This T cell receptor (beta chain) was recorded in a study of blood T cell repertoires in COVID-19. Background on the study: The United States, Italy and Spain were the sources of the acute and convalescent COVID-19 samples. Nucleic acid was either cDNA or gDNA, and it came from T cells, B-cell-depleted T cells, or PBMCs.

In the study's own analysis: Reference gene primer amplification in the assay estimated nucleated cell counts. Clones were sequenced by immunoSEQ multiplex PCR, and TCRdb holds only the in-frame ones, with some missing. V and J calls and clone size are those listed in that table; D and trimming were worked out from the DNA. The sample shows 100,000 to 150,000 clones, over 75% of them seen only once. J lost 5 bases, V lost 7 bases, and 10 bases had no gene match. This CDR3 comprises 14 residues. Germline CDR1 reads SQVTM; CDR2 reads ANQGSEA. The receptor was isolated from a woman in her fifties or sixties with acute or convalescent COVID-19. The chain carries TRBV29-1 and TRBJ1-4, with 7 nucleotides matching TRBD1. Material: peripheral blood. For the CDR3, the DNA is TGCAGCGGATCAGGGGGGCCGCAGAATGAAAAACTGTTTTTT. It translates to CSGSGGPQNEKLFF.